The 5 T cell receptor beta chains presented below share a single source sample, sequenced in a study of Japanese encephalitis immunity and Zika vaccine responses. TCRdb passed the 5' RACE reads through MiXCR, listing each CDR3 protein once. The sample records roughly 300 distinct CDR3 sequences, 4.2% being singletons. PBMCs were CFSE-labeled and cultured for more than 5 days with peptide pools at roughly 1 ug/mL each. The sequencing used antigen-activated CD8+ T cells from blood, cultured, collected during a Zika inactivated vaccine study. All receptors come from an adult woman who received an inactivated Zika virus vaccine.

This clonotype is medium-sized. V and J are TRBV12-3 or TRBV12-4 and TRBJ1-1; 7 bases are a match to TRBD1. The junction had 4 bases not matched to a gene; V was cut back by 4 bases and J by 5 bases. The CDR3 is made up of 13 amino acids. The CDR3 loop is CASSSDRVTEAFF. For the CDR3, the DNA is TGTGCCAGCAGTTCAGACAGGGTTACTGAAGCTTTCTTT.

By its share, this clonotype is large. This rearrangement joins TRBV20-1 to TRBJ2-7, with a tentative D call TRBD2 (5 bases). This CDR3 has 13 amino acids. Germline CDR1 and CDR2: DFQATT and SNEGSKA (reference sequence). Trimming took off 4 bases at V and 4 bases at J, with 14 bases between the two ends. The CDR3 nucleotides are TGCAGTGCTATGGCACTAGAGAGATACGAGCAGTACTTC. Its translation is CSAMALERYEQYF.

In its sample, this clonotype ranks as large. The rearrangement joins TRBV7-9 to TRBJ2-5, with D unresolved. The germline V and J ends were trimmed by 1 base and 9 bases, with 9 bases remaining between them. CDR1 is SEHNR, CDR2 FQNEAQ, per germline (reference sequence). The CDR3 loop spans 12 amino acids. CDR3 protein: CASSLEGPSQYF. The DNA of the CDR3 is TGTGCCAGCAGCTTAGAGGGTCCCTCCCAGTACTTC.

By share of the sample, this clonotype is large. J is TRBJ2-4 and V is TRBV7-9, with D tentatively TRBD2 (6 bases). The CDR3 runs 15 residues. V gave up 5 bases and J gave up 8 bases, with 19 bases separating them. Germline V gene lookup returns CDR1 SEHNR and CDR2 FQNEAQ (reference sequence). The CDR3 DNA sequence: TGTGCCAGCAGCCGCGGAGGCGGGGCAAAGGACATTCAGTACTTC. Translation gives CASSRGGGAKDIQYF.

This clonotype is classed as large. The chain recombines TRBV6-6 with TRBJ2-7; D may be TRBD1 (6 bases). The CDR3 extends over 15 amino acids. V gave up 5 bases and J gave up 2 bases, with 16 bases separating them. Germline loops: CDR1 MNHNY, CDR2 SVGAGI (reference sequence). The CDR3 loop reads CASSGRDTKPYEQYF. CDR3 nucleotide sequence: TGTGCCAGCAGTGGCCGGGACACCAAACCCTACGAGCAGTACTTC.